This T cell receptor (beta chain) was found in a study of T cell responses to AZD1222 COVID-19 vaccine. General study results and limits: Donors skewed white British and female; clonal diversity was possibly underestimated. Repertoires were sampled only after the peak T cell response.

Produced via immunoSEQ multiplex PCR; TCRdb's table is partial and in-frame only. In the table there are 180,000 or so clones, around 90% of which are singletons. Researchers grouped second doses given at about 4 or about 12 weeks into one pool. In its sample, this clone was seen once. No antigen is known for it. In germline, CDR1 is SGHRS, CDR2 YFSETQ. The CDR3 sequence is 14 residues long. The V end was cut by 1 base, the J end by 3 bases, with 7 bases between. This sample comprised peripheral blood, obtained 28 days after the second AZD1222 dose. The sequence was collected from an adult who received the AZD1222 COVID-19 vaccine. V and J are TRBV5-1 and TRBJ2-2; D might be TRBD2 (5 bases). This chain's CDR3 is CASSLWGDTGELFF. In nucleotides, the CDR3 is TGCGCCAGCAGCTTGTGGGGAGACACCGGGGAGCTGTTTTTT.